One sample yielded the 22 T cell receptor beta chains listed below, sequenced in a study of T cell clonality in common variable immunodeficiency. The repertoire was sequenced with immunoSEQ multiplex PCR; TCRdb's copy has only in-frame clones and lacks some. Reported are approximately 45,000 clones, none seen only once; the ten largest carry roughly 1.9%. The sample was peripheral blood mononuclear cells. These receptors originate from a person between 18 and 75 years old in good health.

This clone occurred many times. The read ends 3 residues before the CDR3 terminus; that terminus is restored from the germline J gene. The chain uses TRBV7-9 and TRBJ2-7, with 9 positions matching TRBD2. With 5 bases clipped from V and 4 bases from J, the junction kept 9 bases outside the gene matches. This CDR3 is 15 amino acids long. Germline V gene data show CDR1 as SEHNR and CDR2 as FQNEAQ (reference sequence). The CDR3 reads CASSARTSVGYEQYF. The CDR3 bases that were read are TGTGCCAGCAGCGCAAGGACTAGCGTCGGGTACGAG.

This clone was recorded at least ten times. The covered CDR3 bases are TGCAGTGCTAGAGTACCGGGGGGTAGCGGGAGGGTCGCCTACGAG. It is translated as CSARVPGGSGRVAYE. The whole CDR3 protein is CSARVPGGSGRVAYEQYF. This chain connects TRBV20-1 to TRBJ2-7; 11 bases are a match to TRBD2. The missing CDR3 end, 3 residues past where the read stops, is filled in from the germline J gene. The CDR3 extends over 18 amino acids. The V segment lost 1 base and the J segment 2 bases; nucleotides outside the gene matches: 13. In germline, CDR1 is DFQATT, CDR2 SNEGSKA (reference sequence).

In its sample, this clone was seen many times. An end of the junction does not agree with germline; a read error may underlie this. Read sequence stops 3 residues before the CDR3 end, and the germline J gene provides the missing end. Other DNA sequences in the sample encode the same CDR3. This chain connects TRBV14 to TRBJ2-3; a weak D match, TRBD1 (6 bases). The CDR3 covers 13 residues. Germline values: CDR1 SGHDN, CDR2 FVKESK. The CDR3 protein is CASSHRATDTQYF. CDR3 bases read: TGTGCTAGCAGCCACAGGGCGACAGATACG.

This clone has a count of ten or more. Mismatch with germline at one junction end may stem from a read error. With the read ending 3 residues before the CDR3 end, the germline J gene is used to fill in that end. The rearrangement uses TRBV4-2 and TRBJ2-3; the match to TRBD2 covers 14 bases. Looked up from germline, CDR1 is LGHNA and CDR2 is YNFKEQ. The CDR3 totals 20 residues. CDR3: CSSSPWTSGGPGTGTDTQYF. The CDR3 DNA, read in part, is TGTTCCAGCAGCCCCTGGACTAGCGGGGGGCCGGGTACGGGCACAGATACG.

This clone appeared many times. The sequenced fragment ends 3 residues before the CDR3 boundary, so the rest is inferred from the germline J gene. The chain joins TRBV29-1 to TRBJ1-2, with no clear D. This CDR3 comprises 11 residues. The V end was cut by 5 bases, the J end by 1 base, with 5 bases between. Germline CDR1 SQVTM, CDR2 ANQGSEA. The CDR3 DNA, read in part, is TGCAGCGTTAGGGTTAACTATGGC. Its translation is CSVRVNYG. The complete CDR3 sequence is CSVRVNYGYTF.

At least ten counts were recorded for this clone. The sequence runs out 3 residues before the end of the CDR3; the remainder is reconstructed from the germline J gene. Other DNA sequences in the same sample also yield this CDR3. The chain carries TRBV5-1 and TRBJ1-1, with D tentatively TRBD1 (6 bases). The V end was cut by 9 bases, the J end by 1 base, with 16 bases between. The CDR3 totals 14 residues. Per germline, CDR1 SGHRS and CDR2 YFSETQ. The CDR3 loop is CANQTGQPNTEAFF. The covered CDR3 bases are TGCGCCAACCAAACCGGACAGCCGAACACTGAA.

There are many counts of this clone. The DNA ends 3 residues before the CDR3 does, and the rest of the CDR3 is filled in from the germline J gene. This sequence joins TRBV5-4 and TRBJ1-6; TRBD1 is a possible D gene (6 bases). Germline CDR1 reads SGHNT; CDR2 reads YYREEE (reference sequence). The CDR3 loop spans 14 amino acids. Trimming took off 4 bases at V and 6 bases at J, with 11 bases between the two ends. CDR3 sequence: CASSIGTSNSPLHF. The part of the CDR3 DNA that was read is TGTGCCAGCAGCATCGGGACATCTAATTCACCC.

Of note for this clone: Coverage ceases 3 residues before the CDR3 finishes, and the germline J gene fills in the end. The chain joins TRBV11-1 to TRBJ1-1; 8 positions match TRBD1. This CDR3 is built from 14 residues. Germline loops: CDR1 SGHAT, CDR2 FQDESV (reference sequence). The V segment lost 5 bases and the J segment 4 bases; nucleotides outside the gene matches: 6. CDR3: CASSPDRASTEAFF. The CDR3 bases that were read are TGTGCCAGCAGCCCGGACAGGGCGAGCACTGAA. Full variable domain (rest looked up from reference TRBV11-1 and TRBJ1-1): EAEVAQSPRYKITEKSQAVAFWCDPISGHATLYWYRQILGQGPELLVQFQDESVVDDSQLPKDRFSAERLKGVDSTLKIQPAELGDSAMYLCASSPDRASTEAFFGQGTRLTVV.

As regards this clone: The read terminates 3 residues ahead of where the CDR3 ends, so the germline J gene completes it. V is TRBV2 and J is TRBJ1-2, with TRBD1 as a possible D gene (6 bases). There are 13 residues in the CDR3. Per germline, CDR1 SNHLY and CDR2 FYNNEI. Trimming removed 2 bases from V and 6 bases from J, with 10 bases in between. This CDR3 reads CASSEIGGHGYTF. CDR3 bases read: TGTGCCAGCAGTGAAATAGGGGGACATGGC.

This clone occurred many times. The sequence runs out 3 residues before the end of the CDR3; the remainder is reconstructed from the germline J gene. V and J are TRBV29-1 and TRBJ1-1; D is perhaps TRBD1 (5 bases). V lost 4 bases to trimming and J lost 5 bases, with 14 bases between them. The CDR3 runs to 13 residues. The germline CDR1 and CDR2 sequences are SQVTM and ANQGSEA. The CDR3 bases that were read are TGCAGCGTTGTTGAGGGGCCGAGGACTGAA. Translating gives CSVVEGPRTE. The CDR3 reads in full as CSVVEGPRTEAFF.

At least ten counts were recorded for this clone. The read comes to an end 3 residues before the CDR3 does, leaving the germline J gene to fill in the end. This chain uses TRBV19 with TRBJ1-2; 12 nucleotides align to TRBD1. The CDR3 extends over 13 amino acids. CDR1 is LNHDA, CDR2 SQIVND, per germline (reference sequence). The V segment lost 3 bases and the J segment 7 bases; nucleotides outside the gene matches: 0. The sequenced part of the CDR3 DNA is TGTGCCAGTAGTATGGGACAGGGGGCTGGC. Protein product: CASSMGQGAG. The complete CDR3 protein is CASSMGQGAGYTF.

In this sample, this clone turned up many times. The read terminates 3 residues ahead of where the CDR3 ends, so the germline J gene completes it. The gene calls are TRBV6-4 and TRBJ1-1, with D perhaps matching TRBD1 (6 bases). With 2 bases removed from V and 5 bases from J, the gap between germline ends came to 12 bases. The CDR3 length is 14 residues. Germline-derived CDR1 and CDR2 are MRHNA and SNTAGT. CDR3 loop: CASSDTSRGTEAFF. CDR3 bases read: TGTGCCAGCAGTGACACGTCCAGGGGAACTGAA.

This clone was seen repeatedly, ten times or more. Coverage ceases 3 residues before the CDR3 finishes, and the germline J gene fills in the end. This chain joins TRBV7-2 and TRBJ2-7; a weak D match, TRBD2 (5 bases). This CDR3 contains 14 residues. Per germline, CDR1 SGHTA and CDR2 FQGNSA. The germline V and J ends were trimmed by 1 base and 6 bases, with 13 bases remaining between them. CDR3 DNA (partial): TGTGCCAGCAGCTTAGACGTAGCGACGCGCGAG. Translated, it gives CASSLDVATRE. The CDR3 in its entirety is CASSLDVATREQYF.

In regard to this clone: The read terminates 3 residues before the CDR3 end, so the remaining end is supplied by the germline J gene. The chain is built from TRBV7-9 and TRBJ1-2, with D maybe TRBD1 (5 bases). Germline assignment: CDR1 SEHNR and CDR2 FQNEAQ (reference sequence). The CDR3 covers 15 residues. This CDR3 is CASSLEGLATDTYTF. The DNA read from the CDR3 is TGTGCCAGCAGCTTAGAGGGACTAGCAACAGATACC.

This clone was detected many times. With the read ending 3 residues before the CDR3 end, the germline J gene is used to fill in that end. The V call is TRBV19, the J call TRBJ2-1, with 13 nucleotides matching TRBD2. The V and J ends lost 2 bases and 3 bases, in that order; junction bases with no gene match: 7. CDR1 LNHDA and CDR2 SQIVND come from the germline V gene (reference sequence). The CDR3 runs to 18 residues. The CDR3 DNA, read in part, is TGTGCCAGTAGTATAACTCCAGGACTAGCGGGAGTCTACAATGAG. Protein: CASSITPGLAGVYNE. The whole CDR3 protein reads CASSITPGLAGVYNEQFF.

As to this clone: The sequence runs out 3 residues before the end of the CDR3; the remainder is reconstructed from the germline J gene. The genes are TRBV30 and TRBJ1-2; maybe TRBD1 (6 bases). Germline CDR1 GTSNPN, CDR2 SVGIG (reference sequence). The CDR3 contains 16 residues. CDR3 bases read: TGTGCCTGGAGTTTTATTAGCGGGGGGGCCTACAATGAC. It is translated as CAWSFISGGAYND. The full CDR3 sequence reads CAWSFISGGAYNDYTF. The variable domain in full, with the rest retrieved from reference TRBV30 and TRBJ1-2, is SQTIHQWPATLVQPVGSPLSLECTVEGTSNPNLYWYRQAAGRGLQLLFYSVGIGQISSEVPQNLSASRPQDRQFILSSKKLLLSDSGFYLCAWSFISGGAYNDYTFGSGTRLTVV.

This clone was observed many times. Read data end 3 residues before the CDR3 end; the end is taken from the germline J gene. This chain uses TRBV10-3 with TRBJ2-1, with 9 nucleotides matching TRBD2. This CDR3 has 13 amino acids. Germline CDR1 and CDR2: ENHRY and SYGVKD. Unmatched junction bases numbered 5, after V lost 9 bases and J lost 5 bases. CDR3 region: CAISGREDNEQFF. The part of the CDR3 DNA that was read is TGTGCCATTAGCGGGAGAGAGGACAATGAG.

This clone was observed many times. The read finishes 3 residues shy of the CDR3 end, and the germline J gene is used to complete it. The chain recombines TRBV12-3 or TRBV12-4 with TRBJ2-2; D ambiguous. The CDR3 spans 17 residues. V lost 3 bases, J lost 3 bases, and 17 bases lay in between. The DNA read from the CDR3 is TGTGCCAGCAGTTTTTACCGGTCTTCTCCCGACACCGGGGAG. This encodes CASSFYRSSPDTGE. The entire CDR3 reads CASSFYRSSPDTGELFF.

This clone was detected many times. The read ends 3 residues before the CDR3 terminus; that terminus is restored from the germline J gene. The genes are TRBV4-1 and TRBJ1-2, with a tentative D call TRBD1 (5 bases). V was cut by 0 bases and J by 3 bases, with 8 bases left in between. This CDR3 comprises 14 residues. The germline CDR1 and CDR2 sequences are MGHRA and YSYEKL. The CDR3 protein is CASSQDTTDYGYTF. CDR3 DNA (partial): TGCGCCAGCAGCCAAGATACGACAGACTATGGC.

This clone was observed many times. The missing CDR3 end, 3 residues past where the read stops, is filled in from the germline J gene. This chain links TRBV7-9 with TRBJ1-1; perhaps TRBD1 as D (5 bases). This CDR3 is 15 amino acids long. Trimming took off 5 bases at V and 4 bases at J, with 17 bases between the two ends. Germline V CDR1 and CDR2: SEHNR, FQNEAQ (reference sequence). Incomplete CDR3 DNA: TGTGCCAGCAGCCTTTATCAGGGTACAGTCACTGAA. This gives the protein CASSLYQGTVTE. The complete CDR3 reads CASSLYQGTVTEAFF.

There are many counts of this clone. The sequenced CDR3 bases are TGTGCCAGCACCACCGCAGGGGCAGGGAGACGTCAGCCC. As protein: CASTTAGAGRRQP. The CDR3 reads in full as CASTTAGAGRRQPQHF. This sequence joins TRBV6-2 or TRBV6-3 and TRBJ1-5, with D maybe TRBD1 (6 bases). The read terminates 3 residues before the CDR3 end, so the remaining end is supplied by the germline J gene. The V gene's germline CDR1 is MNHEY and CDR2 SVGEGT. Trimming took 7 bases from V and 6 from J, leaving 22 bases between them. The CDR3 is made up of 16 amino acids.

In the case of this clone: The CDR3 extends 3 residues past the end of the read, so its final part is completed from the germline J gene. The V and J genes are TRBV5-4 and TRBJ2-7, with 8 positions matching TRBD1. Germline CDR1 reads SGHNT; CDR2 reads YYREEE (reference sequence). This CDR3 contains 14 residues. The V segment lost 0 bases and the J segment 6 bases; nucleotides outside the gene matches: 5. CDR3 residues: CASSLGSGGPEQYF. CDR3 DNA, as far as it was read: TGTGCCAGCAGCTTGGGGTCAGGGGGCCCCGAG.